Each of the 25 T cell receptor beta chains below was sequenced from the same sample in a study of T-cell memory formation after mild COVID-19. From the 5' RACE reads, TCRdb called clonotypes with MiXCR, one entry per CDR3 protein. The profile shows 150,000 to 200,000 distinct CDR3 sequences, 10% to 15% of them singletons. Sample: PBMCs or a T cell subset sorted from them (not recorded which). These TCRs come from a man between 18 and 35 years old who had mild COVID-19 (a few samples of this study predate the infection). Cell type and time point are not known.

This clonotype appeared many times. The chain's CDR3 is CASSRGQGGDNQPQHF. CDR3 in DNA: TGCGCCAGCAGCCGGGGACAGGGGGGTGACAATCAGCCCCAGCATTTT. The J gene is TRBJ1-5, the V gene TRBV4-1; 11 positions match TRBD1. CDR1 and CDR2 from the germline V gene are MGHRA and YSYEKL. This CDR3 has 16 residues. The V gene end was trimmed by 4 bases and the J gene end by 3 bases; junction bases not matched to a gene: 5.

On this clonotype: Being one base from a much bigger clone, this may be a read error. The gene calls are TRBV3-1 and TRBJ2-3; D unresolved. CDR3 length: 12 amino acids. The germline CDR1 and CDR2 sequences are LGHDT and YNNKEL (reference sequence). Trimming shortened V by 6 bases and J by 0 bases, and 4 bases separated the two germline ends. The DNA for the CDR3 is TGTGCCAGCAGTCACAGCACAGATACGCAGTATTTT. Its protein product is CASSHSTDTQYF.

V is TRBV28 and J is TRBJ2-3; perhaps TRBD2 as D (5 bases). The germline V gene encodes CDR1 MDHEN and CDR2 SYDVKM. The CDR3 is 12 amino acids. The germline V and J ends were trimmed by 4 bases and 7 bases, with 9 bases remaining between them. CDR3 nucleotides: TGTGCCAGCAGTTCACAGCGGCATACGCAGTATTTT. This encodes CASSSQRHTQYF. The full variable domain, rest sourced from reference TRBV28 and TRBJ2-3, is DVKVTQSSRYLVKRTGEKVFLECVQDMDHENMFWYRQDPGLGLRLIYFSYDVKMKEKGDIPEGYSVSREKKERFSLILESASTNQTSMYLCASSSQRHTQYFGPGTRLTVL.

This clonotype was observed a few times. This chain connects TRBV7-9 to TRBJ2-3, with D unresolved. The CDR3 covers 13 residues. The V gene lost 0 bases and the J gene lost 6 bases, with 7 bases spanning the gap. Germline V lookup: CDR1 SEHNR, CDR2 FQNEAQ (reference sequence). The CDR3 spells CASSLAYSDTQYF. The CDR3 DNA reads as TGTGCCAGCAGCTTAGCGTACTCTGATACGCAGTATTTT.

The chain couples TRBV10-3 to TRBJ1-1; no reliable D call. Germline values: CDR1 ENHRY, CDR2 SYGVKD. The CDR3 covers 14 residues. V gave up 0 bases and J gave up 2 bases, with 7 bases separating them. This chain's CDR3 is CAISESRANTEAFF. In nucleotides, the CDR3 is TGTGCCATCAGTGAGTCAAGGGCAAACACTGAAGCTTTCTTT.

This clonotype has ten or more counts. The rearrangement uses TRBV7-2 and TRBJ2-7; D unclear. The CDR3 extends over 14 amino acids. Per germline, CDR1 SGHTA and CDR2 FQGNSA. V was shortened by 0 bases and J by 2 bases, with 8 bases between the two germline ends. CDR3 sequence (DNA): TGTGCCAGCAGCTTAGCGCCCTATCCCTACGAGCAGTACTTC. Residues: CASSLAPYPYEQYF.

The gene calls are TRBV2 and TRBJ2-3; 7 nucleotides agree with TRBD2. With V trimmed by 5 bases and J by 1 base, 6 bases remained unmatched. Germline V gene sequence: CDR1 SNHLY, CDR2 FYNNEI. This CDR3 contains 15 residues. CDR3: CASSRPSGGTDTQYF. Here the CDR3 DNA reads TGTGCCAGCAGTCGGCCTAGCGGAGGCACAGATACGCAGTATTTT. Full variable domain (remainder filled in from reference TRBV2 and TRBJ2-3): EPEVTQTPSHQVTQMGQEVILRCVPISNHLYFYWYRQILGQKVEFLVSFYNNEISEKSEIFDDQFSVERPDGSNFTLKIRSTKLEDSAMYFCASSRPSGGTDTQYFGPGTRLTVL.

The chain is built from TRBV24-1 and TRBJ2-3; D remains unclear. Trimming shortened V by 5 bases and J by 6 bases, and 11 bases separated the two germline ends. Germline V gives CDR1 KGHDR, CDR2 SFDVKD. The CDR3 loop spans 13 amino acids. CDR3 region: CATSAYGVDTQYF. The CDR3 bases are TGTGCCACCAGTGCCTATGGGGTGGATACGCAGTATTTT.

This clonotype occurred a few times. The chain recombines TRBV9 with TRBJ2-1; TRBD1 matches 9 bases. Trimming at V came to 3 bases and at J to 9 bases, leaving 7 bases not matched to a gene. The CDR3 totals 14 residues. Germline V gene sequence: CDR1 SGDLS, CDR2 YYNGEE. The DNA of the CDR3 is TGTGCCAGCAGCGGACAGGGGGAAGGTAGTGAGCAGTTCTTC. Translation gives CASSGQGEGSEQFF.

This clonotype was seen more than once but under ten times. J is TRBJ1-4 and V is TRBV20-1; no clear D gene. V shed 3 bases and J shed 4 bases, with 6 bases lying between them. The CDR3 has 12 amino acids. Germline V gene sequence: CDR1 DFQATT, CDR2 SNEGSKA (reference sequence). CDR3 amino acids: CSASSYNEKLFF. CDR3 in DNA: TGCAGTGCTAGCAGTTATAATGAAAAACTGTTTTTT.

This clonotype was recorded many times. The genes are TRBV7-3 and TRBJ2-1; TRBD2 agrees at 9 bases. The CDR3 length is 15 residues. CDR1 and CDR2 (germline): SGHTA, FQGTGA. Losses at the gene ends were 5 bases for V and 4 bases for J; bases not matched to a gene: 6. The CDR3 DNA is TGTGCCAGCAGCGCGTTAGCGGGGGCTTACAATGAGCAGTTCTTC. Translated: CASSALAGAYNEQFF. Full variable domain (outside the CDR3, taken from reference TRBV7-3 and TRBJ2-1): GAGVSQTPSNKVTEKGKYVELRCDPISGHTALYWYRQSLGQGPEFLIYFQGTGAADDSGLPNDRFFAVRPEGSVSTLKIQRTERGDSAVYLCASSALAGAYNEQFFGPGTRLTVL.

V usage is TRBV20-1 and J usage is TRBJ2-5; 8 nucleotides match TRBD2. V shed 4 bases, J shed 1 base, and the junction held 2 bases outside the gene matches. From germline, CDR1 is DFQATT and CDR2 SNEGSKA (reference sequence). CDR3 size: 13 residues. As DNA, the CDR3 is TGCAGTGCTATCAGCGGGGGCCAAGAGACCCAGTACTTC. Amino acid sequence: CSAISGGQETQYF.

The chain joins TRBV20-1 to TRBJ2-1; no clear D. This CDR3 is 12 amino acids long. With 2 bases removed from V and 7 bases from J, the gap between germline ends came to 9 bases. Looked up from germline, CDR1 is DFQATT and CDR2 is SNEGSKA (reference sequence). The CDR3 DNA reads TGCAGTGCTAGAACTACATGGAATGAGCAGTTCTTC. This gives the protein CSARTTWNEQFF.

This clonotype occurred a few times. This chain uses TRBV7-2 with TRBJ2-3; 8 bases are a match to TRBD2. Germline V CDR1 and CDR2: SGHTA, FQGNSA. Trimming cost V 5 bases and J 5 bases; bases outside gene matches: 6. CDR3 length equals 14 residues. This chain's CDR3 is CASSQAGAVDTQYF. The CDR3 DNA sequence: TGTGCCAGCAGCCAAGCGGGGGCGGTAGATACGCAGTATTTT.

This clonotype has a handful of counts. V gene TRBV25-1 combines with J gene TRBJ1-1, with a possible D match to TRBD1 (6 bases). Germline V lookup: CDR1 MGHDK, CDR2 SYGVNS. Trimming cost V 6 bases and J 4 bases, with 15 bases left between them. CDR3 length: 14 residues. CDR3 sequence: CASREQGGFTEAFF. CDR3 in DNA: TGTGCCAGCAGAGAACAGGGAGGGTTCACTGAAGCTTTCTTT.

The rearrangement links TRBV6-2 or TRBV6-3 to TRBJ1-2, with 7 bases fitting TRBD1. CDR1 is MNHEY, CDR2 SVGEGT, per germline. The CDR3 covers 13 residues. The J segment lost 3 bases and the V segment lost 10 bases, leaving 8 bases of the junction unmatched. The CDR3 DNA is TGTGCCACCACGAGGGGGCAAGACTATGGCTACACCTTC. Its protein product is CATTRGQDYGYTF.

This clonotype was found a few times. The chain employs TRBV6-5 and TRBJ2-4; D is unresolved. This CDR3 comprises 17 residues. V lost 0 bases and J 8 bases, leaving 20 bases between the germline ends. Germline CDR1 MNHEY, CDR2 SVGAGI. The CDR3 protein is CASSYSSPGKGLDIQYF. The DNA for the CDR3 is TGTGCCAGCAGTTACTCGTCGCCAGGAAAGGGATTAGACATTCAGTACTTC.

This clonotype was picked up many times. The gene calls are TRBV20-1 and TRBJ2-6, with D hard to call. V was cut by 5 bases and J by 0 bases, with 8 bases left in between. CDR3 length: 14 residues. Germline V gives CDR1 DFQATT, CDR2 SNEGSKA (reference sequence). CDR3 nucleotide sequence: TGCAGTGCTCCAATGAGCTCTGGGGCCAACGTCCTGACTTTC. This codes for CSAPMSSGANVLTF.

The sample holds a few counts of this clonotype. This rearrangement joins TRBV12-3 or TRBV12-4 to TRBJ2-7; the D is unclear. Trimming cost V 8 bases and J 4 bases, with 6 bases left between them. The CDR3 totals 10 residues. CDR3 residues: CASGQYEQYV. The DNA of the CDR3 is TGTGCCAGCGGGCAGTACGAGCAGTACGTC.

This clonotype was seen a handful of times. The CDR3 is CASSLLSSGGPGWGQFF. The CDR3 coding sequence is TGTGCCAGCAGCCTACTTTCTAGCGGGGGCCCCGGATGGGGGCAGTTCTTC. The chain is built from TRBV5-6 and TRBJ2-1, with 10 bases lining up with TRBD2. V lost 4 bases and J lost 12; bases outside the gene matches: 19. Germline assignment: CDR1 SGHDT and CDR2 YYEEEE. CDR3 length equals 17 residues.

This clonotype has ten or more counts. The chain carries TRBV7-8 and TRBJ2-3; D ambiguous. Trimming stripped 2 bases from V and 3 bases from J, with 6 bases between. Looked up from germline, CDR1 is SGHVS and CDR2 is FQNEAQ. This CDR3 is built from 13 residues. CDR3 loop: CASSLWSTDTQYF. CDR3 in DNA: TGTGCCAGCAGCTTATGGTCTACAGATACGCAGTATTTT.

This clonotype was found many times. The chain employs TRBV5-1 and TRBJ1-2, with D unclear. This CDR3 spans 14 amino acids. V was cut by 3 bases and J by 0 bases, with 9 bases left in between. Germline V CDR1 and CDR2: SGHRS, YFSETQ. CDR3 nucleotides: TGCGCCAGCAGCTCTAGGACGGCTAACTATGGCTACACCTTC. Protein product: CASSSRTANYGYTF.

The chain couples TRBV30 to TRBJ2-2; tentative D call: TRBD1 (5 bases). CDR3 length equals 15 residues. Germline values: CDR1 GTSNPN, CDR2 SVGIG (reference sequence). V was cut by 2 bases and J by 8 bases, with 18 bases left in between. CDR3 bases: TGTGCCTGGAGTAATGGGCAGGGTGTCAGGGGGGAGCTGTTTTTT. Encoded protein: CAWSNGQGVRGELFF.

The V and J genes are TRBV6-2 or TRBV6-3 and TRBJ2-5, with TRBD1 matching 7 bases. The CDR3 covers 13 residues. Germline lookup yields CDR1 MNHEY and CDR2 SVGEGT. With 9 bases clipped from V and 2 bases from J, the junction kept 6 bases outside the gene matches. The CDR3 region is CASRGQPQETQYF. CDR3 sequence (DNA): TGTGCCAGTCGGGGACAGCCTCAAGAGACCCAGTACTTC.

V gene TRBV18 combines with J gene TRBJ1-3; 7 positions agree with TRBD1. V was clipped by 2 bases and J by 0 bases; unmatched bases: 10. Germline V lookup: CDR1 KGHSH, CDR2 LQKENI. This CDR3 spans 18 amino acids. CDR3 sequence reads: CASSPRTGVLSSGNTIYF. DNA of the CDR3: TGTGCCAGCTCACCAAGGACAGGAGTCCTTAGCTCTGGAAACACCATATATTTT.